This TCR beta chain was obtained from a study of shared clonotypes between healthy human individuals. Study details: In total, the donors were two women and a few men aged 18 to 49.

Study-wide points: Around 5% of naive CD4 clonotypes were common to a handful of donors.

This CDR3 comprises 15 residues. From germline, CDR1 is SGHAT and CDR2 FQDESV (reference sequence). About this clone: Its specificity is not known.

Naive CD8 cells comprised CD45RO-negative, CCR7-positively selected cells, excluding terminally differentiated effector memory CD45RA+ cells. Deep-level settings were used for running the assay. Profiled with immunoSEQ multiplex PCR; TCRdb holds only in-frame clones, not every one. The table includes about 1.9 million clones, approximately 92% detected once. The sequenced material came from naive CD8+ T cells from PBMCs. The origin of this receptor is a man aged 18 to 30 in good health. Some clones in this sample may be carry-over from other donors' samples. V is TRBV11-1 and J is TRBJ2-5, with 7 bases matching TRBD1. Near its end, the DNA agrees better with TRBJ2-7, so the J call may be wrong. The CDR3 loop is CASSSRTGADYEQYF. CDR3 bases: TGTGCCAGCAGCTCCCGGACAGGAGCTGACTACGAGCAGTACTTC.